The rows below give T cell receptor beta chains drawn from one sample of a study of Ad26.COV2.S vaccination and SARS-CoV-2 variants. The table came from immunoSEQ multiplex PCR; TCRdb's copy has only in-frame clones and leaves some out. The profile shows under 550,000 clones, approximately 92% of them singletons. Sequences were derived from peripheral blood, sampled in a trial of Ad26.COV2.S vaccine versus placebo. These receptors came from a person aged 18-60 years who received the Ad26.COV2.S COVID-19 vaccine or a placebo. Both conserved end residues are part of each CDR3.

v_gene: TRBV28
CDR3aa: CASSLPPGQGRYEQYF

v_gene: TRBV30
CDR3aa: CAWSRSHSTGELFF

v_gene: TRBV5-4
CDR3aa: CASSRAGGMGYEQYF

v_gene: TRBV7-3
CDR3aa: CASSLRGPNTEAFF

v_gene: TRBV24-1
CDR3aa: CATSDSSSGEQFF

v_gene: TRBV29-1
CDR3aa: CSVEGQGALNTEAFF

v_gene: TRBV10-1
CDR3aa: CASSDGGSANEQFF

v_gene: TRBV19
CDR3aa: CASSNRQQMNTEAFF

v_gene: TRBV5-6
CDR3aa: CASSLYGYEQYF

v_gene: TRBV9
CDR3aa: CASSKGVEAYEQYF

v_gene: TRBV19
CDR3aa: CASRRQGPFSGNTIYF

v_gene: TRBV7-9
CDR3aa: CASSARGSNTGELFF

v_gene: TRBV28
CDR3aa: CASSSGWRGRAKKTQYF

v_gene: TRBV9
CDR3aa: CASSSRAGGPGELFF

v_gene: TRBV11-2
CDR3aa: CASSLSASGRFDTQYF

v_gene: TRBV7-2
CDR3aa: CASSSYVPGSGYTF

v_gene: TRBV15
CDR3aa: CATSRDNRAYQPQHF

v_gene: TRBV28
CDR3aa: CASTLGGFNQPQHF

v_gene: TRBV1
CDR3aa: CTSSQSGLAGVEEQFF

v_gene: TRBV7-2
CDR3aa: CASSFGDRGREQYF

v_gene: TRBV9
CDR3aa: CASSPGTSSDEQFF

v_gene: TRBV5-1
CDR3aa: CASSWGQGANIQYF

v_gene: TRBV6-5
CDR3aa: CASSYIGVNQPQHF

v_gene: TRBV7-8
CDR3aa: CASSSMTGELFF

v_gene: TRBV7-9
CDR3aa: CASSHPNEQFF

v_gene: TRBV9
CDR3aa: CASSVGVGLADGTDTQYF

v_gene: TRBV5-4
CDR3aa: CASSLTGRASTEAFF

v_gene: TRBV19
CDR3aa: CASSSGQGPYEQYF

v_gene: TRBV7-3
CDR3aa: CASSIGQGYEQYF

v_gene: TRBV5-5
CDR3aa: CASNLGTLNEKLFF

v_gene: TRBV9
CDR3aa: CASSPRDYQYNEQFF

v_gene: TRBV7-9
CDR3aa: CASSPIPRGDNEQFF

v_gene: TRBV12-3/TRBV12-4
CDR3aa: CASSFLHSGEQYF

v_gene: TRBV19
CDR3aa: CASSPHRRISQPQHF

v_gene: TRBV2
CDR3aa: CASSGTLSGTGELFF

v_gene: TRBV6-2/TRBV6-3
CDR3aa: CASSLNRLAGYNEQFF

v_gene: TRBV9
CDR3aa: CASSPPDGIPSTDTQYF

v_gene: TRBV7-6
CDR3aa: CASSLGRGELFF

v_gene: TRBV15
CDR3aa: CATLPTWGGADGYTF

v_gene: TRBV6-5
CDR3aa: CASSYSAGGRTEAFF